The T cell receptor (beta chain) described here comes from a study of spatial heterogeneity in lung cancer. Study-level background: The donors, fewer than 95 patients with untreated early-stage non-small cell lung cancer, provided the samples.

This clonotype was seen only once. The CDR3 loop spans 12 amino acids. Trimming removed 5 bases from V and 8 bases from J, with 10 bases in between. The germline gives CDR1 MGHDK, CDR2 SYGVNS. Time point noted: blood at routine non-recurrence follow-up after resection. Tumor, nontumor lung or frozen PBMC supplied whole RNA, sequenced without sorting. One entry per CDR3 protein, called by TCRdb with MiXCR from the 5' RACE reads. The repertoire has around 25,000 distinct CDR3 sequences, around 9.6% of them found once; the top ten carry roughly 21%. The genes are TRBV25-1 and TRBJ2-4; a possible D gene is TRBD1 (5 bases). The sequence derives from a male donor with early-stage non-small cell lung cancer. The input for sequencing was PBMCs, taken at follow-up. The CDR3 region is CASSRGQDIQYF. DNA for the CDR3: TGTGCCAGCAGTAGGGGTCAGGACATTCAGTACTTC.